These 9 T cell receptor beta chains were sequenced from one sample in a study of T cells after posttransplantation cyclophosphamide. Profiled with immunoSEQ multiplex PCR; TCRdb holds only in-frame clones, not every one. The top ten hold roughly two fifths of the sample, which has some 4,300 clones, 65% to 85% seen once. Busulfan-fludarabine conditioning, marrow transplant, and cyclophosphamide on days +3 and +4 were administered. The sample in question was PBMCs, obtained less than 30 days after a stem cell transplant with posttransplant cyclophosphamide. These receptors originate from a male patient in his forties or fifties who received an allogeneic stem cell transplant from an unrelated donor, was CMV-positive, and had acute GVHD only. Some of the T cells may derive from the graft donor.

The V and J genes are TRBV5-1 and TRBJ2-7; 10 nucleotides match TRBD2. The CDR3 is made up of 15 amino acids. The germline V gene encodes CDR1 SGHRS and CDR2 YFSETQ. J gave up 6 bases and V 0 bases, and 6 bases lay outside the gene matches. CDR3 sequence: CASSLVSGGTVEQYF. For the CDR3, the DNA is TGCGCCAGCAGCTTGGTTAGCGGGGGGACGGTCGAGCAGTACTTC.

The chain joins TRBV5-1 to TRBJ2-2; D perhaps matches TRBD1 (6 bases). The germline V gene has CDR1 SGHRS and CDR2 YFSETQ. With 4 bases removed from V and 5 bases from J, the gap between germline ends came to 9 bases. The CDR3 consists of 13 residues. The CDR3, as DNA: TGCGCCAGCAGCCGCCAGGGGACCGGGGAGCTGTTTTTT. Amino acid sequence: CASSRQGTGELFF.

The CDR3 reads CASSRGLVVHNEQFF. As DNA, the CDR3 is TGTGCCAGCAGCCGGGGACTAGTAGTCCACAATGAGCAGTTCTTC. The chain joins TRBV2 to TRBJ2-1; TRBD2 matches 8 bases. The CDR3 sequence is 15 residues long. Unmatched junction bases numbered 9, after V lost 6 bases and J lost 5 bases. Per the germline V gene, CDR1 is SNHLY and CDR2 is FYNNEI.

This chain links TRBV30 with TRBJ1-5, with 11 positions matching TRBD1. The CDR3 sequence is 14 residues long. The germline CDR1 and CDR2 sequences are GTSNPN and SVGIG (reference sequence). The J segment lost 3 bases and the V segment lost 8 bases, leaving 6 bases of the junction unmatched. The CDR3 sequence: CALGDRGINQPQHF. The CDR3 DNA follows: TGTGCCCTAGGGGACAGGGGGATCAATCAGCCCCAGCATTTT.

The chain carries TRBV7-8 and TRBJ2-3, with D possibly TRBD2 on 5 matching bases. Per the germline V gene, CDR1 is SGHVS and CDR2 is FQNEAQ. This CDR3 is 15 amino acids long. Trimming cost V 1 base and J 2 bases, with 10 bases left between them. The DNA for the CDR3 is TGTGCCAGCAGCTTAGTTCGGGGAGACACAGATACGCAGTATTTT. It encodes CASSLVRGDTDTQYF.

The chain recombines TRBV7-2 with TRBJ2-2; 9 nucleotides align to TRBD2. The CDR3 loop spans 16 amino acids. Trimming took 3 bases from V and 7 from J; bases not matched to a gene: 9. Germline V gene data show CDR1 as SGHTA and CDR2 as FQGNSA. The CDR3: CASSFLSGGRDGELFF. The CDR3 DNA sequence: TGTGCCAGCAGCTTTCTCAGCGGGGGGCGAGACGGGGAGCTGTTTTTT.

J is TRBJ2-3 and V is TRBV9; D unclear. The V gene lost 2 bases and the J gene lost 4 bases, with 5 bases spanning the gap. Germline CDR1 and CDR2: SGDLS and YYNGEE. The CDR3 totals 12 residues. The CDR3: CASSVPPDTQYF. CDR3 nucleotide sequence: TGTGCCAGCAGCGTCCCTCCAGATACGCAGTATTTT. Full variable domain (outside the CDR3, taken from reference TRBV9 and TRBJ2-3): DSGVTQTPKHLITATGQRVTLRCSPRSGDLSVYWYQQSLDQGLQFLIQYYNGEERAKGNILERFSAQQFPDLHSELNLSSLELGDSALYFCASSVPPDTQYFGPGTRLTVL.

This chain joins TRBV11-3 and TRBJ2-7; 8 bases fit TRBD2. This CDR3 is built from 16 residues. V was pared by 4 bases and J by 1 base, with 9 bases of the junction left unmatched. Per germline, CDR1 SGHNT and CDR2 YENEEA. The CDR3 loop is CASSSTGREGSYEQYF. The CDR3 DNA reads TGTGCCAGCAGCTCCACCGGGAGGGAGGGGTCCTACGAGCAGTACTTC.

The chain recombines TRBV7-3 with TRBJ2-1; 11 positions agree with TRBD2. After removal of 2 bases from V and 4 bases from J, the junction contained 10 bases not matched to a gene. Germline-derived CDR1 and CDR2 are SGHTA and FQGTGA. This CDR3 is 18 amino acids long. Here the CDR3 DNA reads TGTGCCAGCAGCTTACGCCTAGCGGGGGGAACATTATACAATGAGCAGTTCTTC. The encoded protein is CASSLRLAGGTLYNEQFF.